These 15 T cell receptor beta chains were sequenced from one sample in a study of shared clonotypes between healthy human individuals. TCRdb's table, derived via immunoSEQ multiplex PCR, lists solely in-frame clones and lacks some. The data hold about 680,000 clones, with around 67% observed a single time. Sequences were obtained from memory CD4+ T cells sorted from blood. Subset: CD45RA-negative fraction. Receptors were obtained from a woman aged 25 to 45 in good health.

CDR3 coding DNA: TGTGCCAGCAGTTTTATGGGACAGATTTTCACAGATACGCAGTATTTT. Protein sequence: CASSFMGQIFTDTQYF. The chain links TRBV7-9 to TRBJ2-3, with 7 bases aligning to TRBD1. This CDR3 comprises 16 residues. Germline V gene data show CDR1 as SEHNR and CDR2 as FQNEAQ (reference sequence). Germline trimming cut 6 bases from V and 2 bases from J; bases unmatched to any gene: 11.

The V call is TRBV28, the J call TRBJ1-1, with D possibly TRBD1 on 5 matching bases. Germline V gives CDR1 MDHEN, CDR2 SYDVKM. The CDR3 is 12 residues long. V was pared by 0 bases and J by 10 bases, with 9 bases between. CDR3 coding DNA: TGTGCCAGCAGTTTATGGGCAGGGAGAGCTTTCTTT. Amino acid sequence: CASSLWAGRAFF.

CDR3: CASSLSPGREKLFF. The DNA for the CDR3 is TGTGCCAGCAGTTTATCCCCAGGGAGGGAAAAACTGTTTTTT. The chain recombines TRBV27 with TRBJ1-4; D possibly corresponds to TRBD1 (5 bases). The CDR3 has 14 amino acids. V was cut by 0 bases and J by 8 bases, with 10 bases left in between. Looked up from germline, CDR1 is MNHEY and CDR2 is SMNVEV (reference sequence).

The V and J genes are TRBV28 and TRBJ2-5; D might be TRBD1 (6 bases). The CDR3 length is 14 residues. V shed 5 bases and J shed 1 base, with 11 bases lying between them. CDR1 is MDHEN and CDR2 is SYDVKM in the germline V gene. The DNA of the CDR3 is TGTGCCAGCAGTATCTGGACAGTCCAAGAGACCCAGTACTTC. Protein sequence: CASSIWTVQETQYF.

The chain uses TRBV5-1 and TRBJ1-2; tentative D call: TRBD1 (5 bases). The CDR3 length is 16 residues. Germline V CDR1 and CDR2: SGHRS, YFSETQ. V lost 1 base, J lost 4 bases, and 17 bases lay in between. This chain's CDR3 is CASSLRGGLDGYGYTF. DNA for the CDR3: TGCGCCAGCAGCTTGAGGGGAGGGTTAGACGGCTATGGCTACACCTTC.

This clone has only one observation. CDR3 sequence (DNA): TGTGCCAGCAGTTCCGACGAGTCCCCCCGGGGTGAGCAGTTCTTC. Translation gives CASSSDESPRGEQFF. This chain joins TRBV28 and TRBJ2-1, with D perhaps TRBD2 (5 bases). Per the germline V gene, CDR1 is MDHEN and CDR2 is SYDVKM. The ends were cut back, 4 bases at V and 9 bases at J, with 19 bases in the middle. The CDR3 runs 15 residues.

This clone was seen a few times. The V call is TRBV5-8, the J call TRBJ2-2; 11 positions agree with TRBD2. CDR1 is SGHTS and CDR2 is YDEGEE in the germline V gene. The CDR3 spans 17 residues. V lost 1 base to trimming and J lost 3 bases; unmatched junction nucleotides: 5. The CDR3 sequence is CASSLTSGSSDTGELFF. DNA of the CDR3: TGTGCCAGCAGCTTGACTAGCGGGAGCAGCGACACCGGGGAGCTGTTTTTT.

The chain has TRBV6-1 and TRBJ2-3; TRBD1 agrees at 8 bases. Germline V gene lookup returns CDR1 MNHNS and CDR2 SASEGT. After removal of 4 bases from V and 1 base from J, the junction contained 7 bases not matched to a gene. The CDR3 runs to 16 residues. DNA for the CDR3: TGTGCCAGCAGTGGTAGACAGGGGTACCGCACAGATACGCAGTATTTT. Translating it yields CASSGRQGYRTDTQYF.

The chain links TRBV7-3 to TRBJ2-6, with 7 bases that match TRBD2. Germline V gene data show CDR1 as SGHTA and CDR2 as FQGTGA. This CDR3 is 17 amino acids long. J gave up 0 bases and V 6 bases, and 8 bases lay outside the gene matches. The CDR3 reads CASSPHGGSSGANVLTF. In DNA, the CDR3 is TGTGCCAGCAGTCCCCACGGCGGGAGCTCTGGGGCCAACGTCCTGACTTTC.

The DNA of the CDR3 is TGCGCCAGCAGCCACCGACAGGAGTCCCTATTTTTCTCTGGAAACACCATATATTTT. Amino acid sequence: CASSHRQESLFFSGNTIYF. The gene calls are TRBV4-1 and TRBJ1-3; possibly TRBD1 for D (6 bases). The V end was cut by 3 bases, the J end by 0 bases, with 21 bases between. This CDR3 is built from 19 residues. Germline V lookup: CDR1 MGHRA, CDR2 YSYEKL.

The V gene is TRBV7-6, the J gene TRBJ1-1; D uncertain. The germline CDR1 and CDR2 sequences are SGHVS and FNYEAQ. V gave up 5 bases and J gave up 0 bases, with 22 bases separating them. CDR3 length: 18 residues. The CDR3 DNA follows: TGTGCCAGCAGCGCATCAAGACGAGGTTACAAGATGAACACTGAAGCTTTCTTT. This sequence encodes CASSASRRGYKMNTEAFF. Looking up the rest from reference TRBV7-6 and TRBJ1-1 gives the full variable domain: GAGVSQSPRYKVTKRGQDVALRCDPISGHVSLYWYRQALGQGPEFLTYFNYEAQQDKSGLPNDRFSAERPEGSISTLTIQRTEQRDSAMYRCASSASRRGYKMNTEAFFGQGTRLTVV.

This chain uses TRBV11-2 with TRBJ2-6; D is unclear. There are 15 residues in the CDR3. Germline CDR1 reads SGHAT; CDR2 reads FQNNGV. The V and J ends lost 0 bases and 0 bases respectively, with 3 bases between them. CDR3 nucleotide sequence: TGTGCCAGCAGCTTAGAACTCTCTGGGGCCAACGTCCTGACTTTC. Its protein product is CASSLELSGANVLTF. The entire variable domain, with the rest obtained from reference TRBV11-2 and TRBJ2-6, is as follows: EAGVAQSPRYKIIEKRQSVAFWCNPISGHATLYWYQQILGQGPKLLIQFQNNGVVDDSQLPKDRFSAERLKGVDSTLKIQPAKLEDSAVYLCASSLELSGANVLTFGAGSRLTVL.

The chain uses TRBV2 and TRBJ1-1; D is unresolved. Germline CDR1 is SNHLY and CDR2 is FYNNEI. The CDR3 contains 10 residues. Trimming shortened V by 4 bases and J by 7 bases, and 4 bases separated the two germline ends. CDR3 protein: CASSVFEAFF. CDR3 sequence (DNA): TGTGCCAGCAGTGTCTTTGAAGCTTTCTTT.

The rearrangement links TRBV13 to TRBJ2-7; D unclear. The CDR3 has 16 amino acids. Trimming removed 1 base from V and 2 bases from J, with 15 bases in between. Germline lookup yields CDR1 PRHDT and CDR2 FYEKMQ (reference sequence). Here the CDR3 reads CASSLVTATIPYEQYF. Written as DNA, the CDR3 is TGTGCCAGCAGCTTAGTAACCGCAACTATACCCTACGAGCAGTACTTC. Full variable domain (remainder filled in from reference TRBV13 and TRBJ2-7): AAGVIQSPRHLIKEKRETATLKCYPIPRHDTVYWYQQGPGQDPQFLISFYEKMQSDKGSIPDRFSAQQFSDYHSELNMSSLELGDSALYFCASSLVTATIPYEQYFGPGTRLTVT.

This sequence joins TRBV28 and TRBJ1-2; the D gene is possibly TRBD1 (5 bases). Trimming stripped 6 bases from V and 6 bases from J, with 14 bases between. The CDR3 extends over 13 amino acids. CDR1 MDHEN and CDR2 SYDVKM come from the germline V gene. CDR3 nucleotides: TGTGCCAGCAGCCCGCGGGGGTATGATGGCTACACCTTC. It translates to CASSPRGYDGYTF.